This is a list of T cell receptor beta chains from one sample in a study of cytomegalovirus exposure and HLA in healthy donors. Profiling relied on immunoSEQ multiplex PCR, and the TCRdb table lists in-frame clones only, not all of them. The sample holds roughly 86,000 clones, 60% to 80% seen once. The sequenced material came from PBMCs. These receptors came from a female donor in good health and CMV-seronegative. The CDR3 runs from the conserved cysteine through the conserved F or W. D genes are given only for firm matches. Clone size is shown for a subset of rows, as once, few, many or a class of expanded clone.

D gene: TRBD2; V gene: TRBV5-1; J gene: TRBJ2-7; clone size: NA; CDR3 DNA: TGCGCCAGCAGCCCTGGACTAGCGTCTCCGAGAGTCTACGAGCAGTACTTC; CDR3 protein: CASSPGLASPRVYEQYF
D gene: TRBD1; V gene: TRBV25-1; J gene: TRBJ2-5; clone size: NA; CDR3 DNA: TGTGCCAGCAGCGAACACAGGGGGACGGATGAGACCCAGTACTTC; CDR3 protein: CASSEHRGTDETQYF
D gene: NA; V gene: TRBV11-2; J gene: TRBJ2-1; clone size: once; CDR3 DNA: TGTGCCAGCACCGGTGTAGCGGAGTATTTGAATGAGCAGTTCTTC; CDR3 protein: CASTGVAEYLNEQFF
D gene: NA; V gene: TRBV19; J gene: TRBJ1-5; clone size: NA; CDR3 DNA: TGTGCCAGTAGTATAGAAGACAGGATTCAGCCCCAGCATTTT; CDR3 protein: CASSIEDRIQPQHF
D gene: TRBD2; V gene: TRBV7-2; J gene: TRBJ2-3; clone size: NA; CDR3 DNA: TGTGCCAGCAGCTTAGAGGGACTACGCACAGATACGCAGTATTTT; CDR3 protein: CASSLEGLRTDTQYF
D gene: NA; V gene: TRBV28; J gene: TRBJ1-3; clone size: NA; CDR3 DNA: TGTGCCAGCAGGGGGCCAGGGACTGGAAACACCATATATTTT; CDR3 protein: CASRGPGTGNTIYF
D gene: NA; V gene: TRBV5-1; J gene: TRBJ1-1; clone size: few; CDR3 DNA: TGCGCCAGCAGTACCCAGGGAACGACGAACACTGAAGCTTTCTTT; CDR3 protein: CASSTQGTTNTEAFF
D gene: NA; V gene: TRBV28; J gene: TRBJ2-7; clone size: NA; CDR3 DNA: TGTGCCAGCAAGGCAGGGGGGAGCTCCTACGAGCAGTACTTC; CDR3 protein: CASKAGGSSYEQYF
D gene: NA; V gene: TRBV7-9; J gene: TRBJ1-5; clone size: NA; CDR3 DNA: TGTGCCAGCAGTTCAACACGGACAGCCAACAATCAGCCCCAGCATTTT; CDR3 protein: CASSSTRTANNQPQHF
D gene: NA; V gene: TRBV23-1; J gene: TRBJ1-2; clone size: NA; CDR3 DNA: TGCGCCAGCAGTCACAGGGCTGGCTACACCTTC; CDR3 protein: CASSHRAGYTF
D gene: NA; V gene: TRBV12-5; J gene: TRBJ1-2; clone size: NA; CDR3 DNA: TGTGCTAGTGGTTTGGTATTAGACAAATACAGCTATGGCTACACCTTC; CDR3 protein: CASGLVLDKYSYGYTF